The 19 T cell receptor beta chains reported below all come from one sample, sequenced in a study of T cell responses to AZD1222 COVID-19 vaccine. TCRdb's copy holds only in-frame clones and misses some; the assay was immunoSEQ multiplex PCR. The repertoire holds tens of thousands of clones, with around 90% as singletons. The sequenced sample was peripheral blood, obtained on day 0 of AZD1222 vaccination. The receptors stem from an adult in good health.

The chain couples TRBV11-2 to TRBJ2-7, with a tentative D call TRBD2 (5 bases). Trimming took 5 bases from V and 4 from J, leaving 12 bases between them. Germline-derived CDR1 and CDR2 are SGHAT and FQNNGV. The CDR3 is 13 amino acids. The CDR3 spells CASSPGLRYEQYF. The CDR3 DNA reads TGTGCCAGCAGCCCCGGACTCAGATACGAGCAGTACTTC.

This chain joins TRBV30 and TRBJ1-4; possible D gene TRBD1, 5 bases. The CDR3 is 14 residues long. Germline V gene lookup returns CDR1 GTSNPN and CDR2 SVGIG (reference sequence). V was shortened by 2 bases and J by 8 bases, with 15 bases between the two germline ends. The CDR3 nucleotides read TGTGCCTGGAGTAAGGGTAGGGGAAAAGAAAAACTGTTTTTT. This sequence encodes CAWSKGRGKEKLFF. The whole variable domain, remainder taken from reference TRBV30 and TRBJ1-4, is SQTIHQWPATLVQPVGSPLSLECTVEGTSNPNLYWYRQAAGRGLQLLFYSVGIGQISSEVPQNLSASRPQDRQFILSSKKLLLSDSGFYLCAWSKGRGKEKLFFGSGTQLSVL.

The rearrangement uses TRBV30 and TRBJ1-1; 10 bases agree with TRBD1. CDR3 length: 13 residues. Germline V gives CDR1 GTSNPN, CDR2 SVGIG (reference sequence). Losses at the gene ends were 4 bases for V and 4 bases for J; bases not matched to a gene: 3. This CDR3 reads CAWTGQGITEAFF. The CDR3 nucleotides are TGTGCCTGGACGGGACAGGGGATCACTGAAGCTTTCTTT. Variable domain in full (rest from reference TRBV30 and TRBJ1-1): SQTIHQWPATLVQPVGSPLSLECTVEGTSNPNLYWYRQAAGRGLQLLFYSVGIGQISSEVPQNLSASRPQDRQFILSSKKLLLSDSGFYLCAWTGQGITEAFFGQGTRLTVV.

This chain connects TRBV2 to TRBJ2-7; 7 bases map to TRBD2. There are 14 residues in the CDR3. Losses at the gene ends were 6 bases for V and 3 bases for J; bases not matched to a gene: 8. Germline-derived CDR1 and CDR2 are SNHLY and FYNNEI. The CDR3 nucleotides read TGTGCCAGCAGCCCAGGACTAGGCGTCTACGAGCAGTACTTC. Translation: CASSPGLGVYEQYF. The variable domain in full, with the rest retrieved from reference TRBV2 and TRBJ2-7, is EPEVTQTPSHQVTQMGQEVILRCVPISNHLYFYWYRQILGQKVEFLVSFYNNEISEKSEIFDDQFSVERPDGSNFTLKIRSTKLEDSAMYFCASSPGLGVYEQYFGPGTRLTVT.

The chain is built from TRBV7-2 and TRBJ2-1; 14 bases line up with TRBD2. J was trimmed by 7 bases and V by 5 bases; bases with no gene match: 7. Germline lookup yields CDR1 SGHTA and CDR2 FQGNSA. CDR3 length equals 16 residues. CDR3 DNA: TGTGCCAGCAGCGCCAGACTAGCGGGGGGGTGGAATGAGCAGTTCTTC. This sequence encodes CASSARLAGGWNEQFF.

V is TRBV4-3 and J is TRBJ1-2, with 8 bases identical to TRBD1. Germline values: CDR1 LGHNA, CDR2 YSLEER. The CDR3 is 13 amino acids. V lost 1 base, J lost 8 bases, and 3 bases stayed unmatched. The DNA for the CDR3 is TGCGCCAGCAGCCAAGGACAGGGGTACGGCTACACCTTC. Protein: CASSQGQGYGYTF.

The chain couples TRBV7-2 to TRBJ1-2, with a tentative D call TRBD1 (6 bases). Germline CDR1 and CDR2: SGHTA and FQGNSA. CDR3 length: 15 amino acids. V lost 6 bases, J lost 1 base, and 15 bases lay in between. The CDR3 DNA sequence: TGTGCCAGCAGACCGACGCTACAGGGTAACTATGGCTACACCTTC. Protein sequence: CASRPTLQGNYGYTF.

The rearrangement joins TRBV19 to TRBJ1-2; tentative D call: TRBD1 (5 bases). Germline CDR1 and CDR2: LNHDA and SQIVND (reference sequence). CDR3 size: 17 residues. Trimming left V 5 bases short and J 1 base short, with 20 bases between. Written as DNA, the CDR3 is TGTGCCAGTAGTGTCTCTCAGGGTTTGAGGGGTAACTATGGCTACACCTTC. Amino acid sequence: CASSVSQGLRGNYGYTF.

The CDR3 reads CASSSRRLAGRETQYF. CDR3 DNA: TGTGCCAGCAGCTCTCGTCGACTAGCGGGGCGGGAGACCCAGTACTTC. The chain uses TRBV7-2 and TRBJ2-5; 11 bases fit TRBD2. The CDR3 has 16 amino acids. Trimming at V came to 4 bases and at J to 5 bases, leaving 9 bases not matched to a gene. Germline CDR1 and CDR2: SGHTA and FQGNSA.

J is TRBJ2-7 and V is TRBV11-2; tentative D call: TRBD1 (6 bases). The CDR3 runs 12 residues. V gave up 3 bases and J gave up 4 bases, with 7 bases separating them. Germline lookup yields CDR1 SGHAT and CDR2 FQNNGV. CDR3 sequence: CASSLDRYEQYF. DNA of the CDR3: TGTGCCAGCAGCTTGGACAGATACGAGCAGTACTTC.

This clone was observed once. V usage is TRBV18 and J usage is TRBJ1-4; 9 bases match TRBD1. Trimming cost V 8 bases and J 4 bases; bases outside gene matches: 8. This CDR3 is built from 15 residues. The germline V gene has CDR1 KGHSH and CDR2 LQKENI. The CDR3 reads CASTRMDRGNEKLFF. The CDR3, as DNA: TGTGCCAGCACGAGGATGGACAGGGGTAATGAAAAACTGTTTTTT.

This clone was seen only once. The chain couples TRBV6-5 to TRBJ2-1, with 9 bases identical to TRBD2. V shed 5 bases and J 7 bases; nucleotides not matched to a gene: 9. Per germline, CDR1 MNHEY and CDR2 SVGAGI. The CDR3 contains 15 residues. The CDR3 DNA reads TGTGCCAGCAGTACGCGGGAGGGCCGGGCGAATGAGCAGTTCTTC. Residues: CASSTREGRANEQFF.

V usage is TRBV19 and J usage is TRBJ2-2, with D perhaps TRBD1 or TRBD2 (7 bases each). The germline V gene encodes CDR1 LNHDA and CDR2 SQIVND (reference sequence). V was clipped by 3 bases and J by 6 bases, with 11 bases between them. CDR3 length: 14 residues. The CDR3 nucleotides are TGTGCCAGTAGTATGACAGGGAGGGCCGGGGAGCTGTTTTTT. It yields the protein CASSMTGRAGELFF.

The chain has TRBV11-1 and TRBJ2-4, with no clear D. Germline CDR1 and CDR2: SGHAT and FQDESV (reference sequence). V was trimmed by 0 bases and J by 7 bases, leaving 16 bases between them. CDR3 length: 16 amino acids. The CDR3 nucleotides are TGTGCCAGCAGCTTAGCGCACAGCCTTGGAGAGAACATTCAGTACTTC. Residues: CASSLAHSLGENIQYF.

The chain links TRBV19 to TRBJ2-7, with 8 bases identical to TRBD1. Germline CDR1 reads LNHDA; CDR2 reads SQIVND (reference sequence). V lost 3 bases and J lost 3; bases outside the gene matches: 4. This CDR3 region has 14 residues. CDR3 loop: CASSITRGHYEQYF. The CDR3 region has the DNA TGTGCCAGTAGTATTACCAGGGGGCACTACGAGCAGTACTTC.

Note on this clone: The germline gene is not matched at one end of the junction; a read error may be the cause. The rearrangement uses TRBV7-7 and TRBJ1-2; 7 nucleotides agree with TRBD1. Germline V gene sequence: CDR1 SSHAT, CDR2 FNYEAQ (reference sequence). There are 16 residues in the CDR3. For the CDR3, the DNA is TGTGCTAGCAGCACAAACCCAGGGGGTAAGGACTATGGCTACACCTTC. The encoded protein is CASSTNPGGKDYGYTF.

This clone has only one observation. The chain is built from TRBV7-9 and TRBJ1-1, with unresolved D. Trimming left V 8 bases short and J 7 bases short, with 8 bases between. The CDR3 length is 10 residues. Germline CDR1 reads SEHNR; CDR2 reads FQNEAQ (reference sequence). DNA for the CDR3: TGTGCCAGCGGCGCGGTTGAAGCTTTCTTT. It yields the protein CASGAVEAFF.

The chain has TRBV5-1 and TRBJ1-5; D is uncertain. The CDR3 contains 13 residues. Trimming removed 0 bases at V and 6 bases at J, with 7 bases between. Per germline, CDR1 SGHRS and CDR2 YFSETQ. The CDR3 DNA is TGCGCCAGCAGCTTGGCGGGTGGTCAGCCCCAGCATTTT. Amino acids: CASSLAGGQPQHF.

The chain carries TRBV6-2 or TRBV6-3 and TRBJ2-5, with D possibly being TRBD2 (5 bases). This CDR3 is built from 14 residues. Germline lookup yields CDR1 MNHEY and CDR2 SVGEGT. The germline V and J ends were trimmed by 6 bases and 5 bases, with 16 bases remaining between them. CDR3 in amino acids: CASSPVGGYETQYF. CDR3 sequence (DNA): TGTGCCAGCAGCCCCGTAGGAGGTTATGAGACCCAGTACTTC.